These 27 T cell receptor beta chains share one sample of origin, sequenced in a study of T cell repertoires in cytomegalovirus infection. MiXCR, run by TCRdb on the reads, gives a single entry per CDR3 protein. This table holds about 450,000 distinct CDR3 sequences, about a third found once. Sequenced sample: PBMCs. These receptors were obtained from a human donor in good health (CMV status not recorded). Some clones in this sample may be carry-over from other donors' samples.

A few counts support this clonotype. The CDR3 loop is CASSEALGVNTEAFF. The CDR3 DNA reads as TGTGCCAGCAGTGAAGCTCTGGGCGTGAACACTGAAGCTTTCTTT. The chain uses TRBV6-1 and TRBJ1-1; D unresolved. The germline CDR1 and CDR2 sequences are MNHNS and SASEGT. The CDR3 contains 15 residues. V lost 0 bases, J lost 0 bases, and 8 bases lay in between.

This chain links TRBV6-1 with TRBJ2-3; D remains unclear. This CDR3 is 14 amino acids long. Trimming took 3 bases from V and 5 from J, leaving 12 bases between them. CDR1 and CDR2 (germline): MNHNS, SASEGT. CDR3 DNA sequence: TGTGCCAGCAGTGACCCGTGGAGCTTAGATACGCAGTATTTT. Translation: CASSDPWSLDTQYF.

The chain employs TRBV7-8 and TRBJ2-7; D gene uncertain. CDR1 is SGHVS and CDR2 is FQNEAQ in the germline V gene. V was shortened by 5 bases and J by 5 bases, with 13 bases between the two germline ends. This CDR3 region has 13 residues. CDR3 sequence reads: CASSPSRFDEQYF. The CDR3 nucleotides are TGTGCCAGCAGCCCTTCCCGATTCGACGAGCAGTACTTC.

This clonotype has ten or more counts. The rearrangement links TRBV7-8 to TRBJ1-1; D remains ambiguous. Trimming took off 5 bases at V and 2 bases at J, with 15 bases between the two ends. The CDR3 loop spans 15 amino acids. CDR1 and CDR2 from the germline V gene are SGHVS and FQNEAQ. CDR3 nucleotide sequence: TGTGCCAGCAGCCGGCGGGCCAGGATTAACACTGAAGCTTTCTTT. Amino acids: CASSRRARINTEAFF.

This clonotype has a count of ten or more. The chain employs TRBV6-4 and TRBJ2-2; TRBD1 might be the D (5 bases). The CDR3 contains 14 residues. Germline CDR1 is MRHNA and CDR2 is SNTAGT. Trimming removed 2 bases from V and 3 bases from J, with 7 bases in between. The CDR3 sequence is CASSDLTDTGELFF. The CDR3 nucleotides are TGTGCCAGCAGTGACCTGACAGACACCGGGGAGCTGTTTTTT.

V gene TRBV9 combines with J gene TRBJ1-2, with 7 nucleotides matching TRBD1. This CDR3 has 15 amino acids. In germline, CDR1 is SGDLS, CDR2 YYNGEE. The V segment lost 3 bases and the J segment 4 bases; nucleotides outside the gene matches: 9. CDR3 sequence reads: CASSANRGRTYGYTF. CDR3 sequence (DNA): TGTGCCAGCAGCGCCAACAGGGGTAGAACCTATGGCTACACCTTC.

This clonotype was counted only a few times. The chain is built from TRBV2 and TRBJ2-7, with a tentative D call TRBD2 (5 bases). Germline V CDR1 and CDR2: SNHLY, FYNNEI. Trimming cost V 2 bases and J 0 bases, with 14 bases left between them. The CDR3 totals 16 residues. The CDR3 DNA reads TGTGCCAGCAGTGAATCCCGGGAACTAAGCTCCTACGAGCAGTACTTC. Its protein is CASSESRELSSYEQYF.

This clonotype was seen repeatedly, ten times or more. J is TRBJ2-1 and V is TRBV12-3 or TRBV12-4; perhaps TRBD1 as D (6 bases). The length of the CDR3 is 14 residues. V was trimmed by 9 bases and J by 7 bases, leaving 19 bases between them. CDR3 sequence (DNA): TGTGCCAGTCAGTTTACGGGACATCAAAATGAGCAGTTCTTC. Encoded protein: CASQFTGHQNEQFF.

For this clonotype: A much bigger clone sits one base away, suggesting this may be a read error. The V gene is TRBV28, the J gene TRBJ1-1, with D uncertain. Per germline, CDR1 MDHEN and CDR2 SYDVKM. The CDR3 is 14 amino acids. The CDR3 sequence: CVSSLLGPNTEAFF. The CDR3 DNA is TGTGTCAGCAGTTTACTAGGGCCGAACACTGAAGCTTTCTTT.

This clonotype turned up a few times. The rearrangement links TRBV4-2 to TRBJ2-7; unclear D gene. The CDR3 spans 13 residues. Germline assignment: CDR1 LGHNA and CDR2 YNFKEQ. V lost 0 bases to trimming and J lost 4 bases, with 7 bases between them. CDR3 in amino acids: CASSQESWYEQYF. The CDR3 nucleotides read TGTGCCAGCAGCCAAGAGAGCTGGTACGAGCAGTACTTC.

This CDR3 reads CASSTTFKNTEAFF. The CDR3, as DNA: TGTGCCAGTAGTACAACCTTTAAGAACACTGAAGCTTTCTTT. The chain couples TRBV19 to TRBJ1-1; unclear D gene. With 4 bases removed from V and 1 base from J, the gap between germline ends came to 10 bases. The germline CDR1 and CDR2 sequences are LNHDA and SQIVND (reference sequence). The CDR3 spans 14 residues.

A word on this clonotype: The CDR3 end shows no conserved phenylalanine or tryptophan, and so a read error is likely. The V and J genes are TRBV7-2 and TRBJ2-7; D unresolved. The CDR3 covers 13 residues. With 3 bases removed from V and 3 bases from J, the gap between germline ends came to 9 bases. Germline V gives CDR1 SGHTA, CDR2 FQGNSA. The CDR3 DNA reads as TGTGCCAGCAGCTTCTCGACCGTCTACGAGCAGTACTTA. Amino acid sequence: CASSFSTVYEQYL.

This clonotype was seen a few times. This chain joins TRBV12-3 or TRBV12-4 and TRBJ1-5; possible D gene TRBD1, 6 bases. With 3 bases removed from V and 3 bases from J, the gap between germline ends came to 18 bases. This CDR3 comprises 17 residues. The CDR3: CASSFKHGGANNQPQHF. In DNA, the CDR3 is TGTGCCAGCAGTTTTAAGCACGGGGGGGCAAACAATCAGCCCCAGCATTTT.

V gene TRBV18 combines with J gene TRBJ1-5; 9 nucleotides align to TRBD1. V shed 2 bases and J 2 bases; nucleotides not matched to a gene: 7. This CDR3 is built from 17 residues. The germline gives CDR1 KGHSH, CDR2 LQKENI. The CDR3: CASSPIATGGGNQPQHF. The CDR3, as DNA: TGTGCCAGCTCACCAATCGCGACAGGGGGAGGCAATCAGCCCCAGCATTTT. The entire variable domain, with the rest obtained from reference TRBV18 and TRBJ1-5, is as follows: NAGVMQNPRHLVRRRGQEARLRCSPMKGHSHVYWYRQLPEEGLKFMVYLQKENIIDESGMPKERFSAEFPKEGPSILRIQQVVRGDSAAYFCASSPIATGGGNQPQHFGDGTRLSIL.

This clonotype was picked up a small number of times. This chain links TRBV29-1 with TRBJ2-1; 7 positions match TRBD1. Germline V CDR1 and CDR2: SQVTM, ANQGSEA. The trim removed 4 bases at V and 8 bases at J, leaving 11 bases unmatched. The CDR3 consists of 14 residues. The CDR3 DNA is TGCAGCGTTGTCTTGGACACAGGGGCTGATGAGCAGTTCTTC. Its translation: CSVVLDTGADEQFF.

The CDR3 DNA sequence: TGCAGTGCTAGGAGGGACAGAAATCAAGAGACCCAGTACTTC. Protein: CSARRDRNQETQYF. The chain recombines TRBV20-1 with TRBJ2-5; 7 positions agree with TRBD1. After removal of 3 bases from V and 2 bases from J, the junction contained 6 bases not matched to a gene. This CDR3 contains 14 residues. CDR1 is DFQATT and CDR2 is SNEGSKA in the germline V gene (reference sequence).

This clonotype appeared a few times. This chain uses TRBV12-3 or TRBV12-4 with TRBJ1-5, with D perhaps TRBD1 (6 bases). The V and J ends lost 1 base and 0 bases respectively, with 19 bases between them. The CDR3 has 19 residues. The CDR3 region has the DNA TGTGCCAGCAGTTTAGTCAGAGGGGGACACGGATATAGCAATCAGCCCCAGCATTTT. Translated: CASSLVRGGHGYSNQPQHF.

This rearrangement joins TRBV6-6 to TRBJ2-3, with D tentatively TRBD2 (6 bases). Germline V gene data show CDR1 as MNHNY and CDR2 as SVGAGI (reference sequence). This CDR3 spans 10 amino acids. Trimming removed 11 bases at V and 6 bases at J, with 9 bases between. CDR3: CAPGGDTQYF. CDR3 nucleotides: TGTGCCCCCGGAGGGGATACGCAGTATTTT.

This clonotype was detected only a few times. The gene calls are TRBV27 and TRBJ2-1, with D unclear. Between the trimmed V and J ends, which lost 5 bases and 10 bases, there was a span of 12 bases. Germline CDR1 and CDR2: MNHEY and SMNVEV (reference sequence). This CDR3 comprises 12 residues. CDR3 in DNA: TGTGCCAGCAGTGCCATCCCCCGCGAGCAGTTCTTC. Translation gives CASSAIPREQFF.

This clonotype was picked up a small number of times. The chain uses TRBV24-1 and TRBJ2-7; D remains ambiguous. The CDR3 spans 18 residues. The V end was cut by 2 bases, the J end by 3 bases, with 22 bases between. The germline V gene encodes CDR1 KGHDR and CDR2 SFDVKD. CDR3 amino acids: CATSDSARPDPHLYEQYF. Here the CDR3 DNA reads TGTGCCACCAGTGATTCGGCCCGCCCAGACCCCCACCTCTACGAGCAGTACTTC.

This clonotype was seen a few times. This CDR3 is missing its conserved last phenylalanine or tryptophan, likely due to a read error. The genes are TRBV11-2 and TRBJ2-2; D unresolved. The V gene's germline CDR1 is SGHAT and CDR2 FQNNGV. The V end was cut by 0 bases, the J end by 4 bases, with 12 bases between. The CDR3 runs to 16 residues. The CDR3 nucleotides are TGTGCCAGCAGCTTAGAGAGGCGGCTGCGCACCGGGGAGCTGTTTTTG. The encoded protein is CASSLERRLRTGELFL.

This chain connects TRBV12-3 or TRBV12-4 to TRBJ2-7; 7 nucleotides line up with TRBD1. The CDR3 sequence is 15 residues long. J gave up 0 bases and V 2 bases, and 4 bases lay outside the gene matches. This chain's CDR3 is CASSLKAGGSYEQYF. CDR3 nucleotide sequence: TGTGCCAGCAGTTTAAAGGCAGGGGGCTCCTACGAGCAGTACTTC.

V usage is TRBV24-1 and J usage is TRBJ1-2, with 9 bases lining up with TRBD1. The CDR3 is 15 residues long. After removal of 4 bases from V and 7 bases from J, the junction contained 9 bases not matched to a gene. From germline, CDR1 is KGHDR and CDR2 SFDVKD. The CDR3 nucleotides read TGTGCCACCAGTGACCCGGACAGGGGATCGTTTGGCTACACCTTC. Amino acids: CATSDPDRGSFGYTF.

This chain uses TRBV6-2 or TRBV6-3 with TRBJ2-2, with D uncertain. Trimming took 6 bases from V and 3 from J, leaving 11 bases between them. This CDR3 contains 14 residues. Germline CDR1 reads MNHEY; CDR2 reads SVGEGT. As DNA, the CDR3 is TGTGCCAGCAGCTTTAGATTCGACACCGGGGAGCTGTTTTTT. Protein sequence: CASSFRFDTGELFF.

Details on this clonotype: Just one base apart from a much larger clone, this may be a read error. Because it lacks the conserved phenylalanine or tryptophan at the end, this CDR3 is likely a read error. This chain joins TRBV7-2 and TRBJ2-7, with no clear D. CDR1 SGHTA and CDR2 FQGNSA come from the germline V gene. The CDR3 runs to 12 residues. The V and J ends lost 4 bases and 5 bases respectively, with 9 bases between them. This chain's CDR3 is CASSSGVDEQYC. Written as DNA, the CDR3 is TGTGCCAGCAGCTCCGGTGTCGACGAGCAGTACTGC.

V gene TRBV7-6 combines with J gene TRBJ2-3; D is unclear. The CDR3 is made up of 13 amino acids. V dropped 2 bases and J dropped 5 bases, with 8 bases sitting between them. Germline V gene data show CDR1 as SGHVS and CDR2 as FNYEAQ. The CDR3 protein is CASSLFWQDTQYF. The CDR3 DNA is TGTGCCAGCAGCTTATTTTGGCAAGATACGCAGTATTTT.

The sample holds a few counts of this clonotype. The J gene is TRBJ1-1, the V gene TRBV6-6; D is unresolved. CDR3 length: 14 residues. V lost 4 bases to trimming and J lost 0 bases, with 9 bases between them. Germline lookup yields CDR1 MNHNY and CDR2 SVGAGI (reference sequence). The CDR3 nucleotides are TGTGCCAGCAGTTTCCGGGCCTTGAACACTGAAGCTTTCTTT. Translation gives CASSFRALNTEAFF.